Listed below are T cell receptor beta chains from one sample, sequenced in a study of immune evolution from preneoplasia to lung adenocarcinoma. TCRdb's copy holds only in-frame clones and misses some; the assay was immunoSEQ multiplex PCR. The profile shows some 10,000 clones, 80% to 90% of them singletons. Sequenced material: FFPE minimally invasive lung adenocarcinoma tissue. Receptor source: a person aged 70 to 85 with lung adenocarcinoma. Each CDR3 is given with its conserved first and last residue. A D gene is named only where the DNA matches it firmly. Not all rows give a size; the values are once, few, many and, for expanded clones, a class.

V gene: TRBV28; J gene: TRBJ1-4; clone size: once; D gene: NA; CDR3 protein: CASSSEGSFEKLFF; CDR3 DNA: TGTGCCAGCAGTTCAGAGGGGTCCTTCGAAAAACTGTTTTTT
V gene: TRBV18; J gene: TRBJ1-2; clone size: NA; D gene: TRBD1; CDR3 protein: CASSRGQGYGYTF; CDR3 DNA: TGTGCCAGCTCCCGCGGACAGGGCTATGGCTACACCTTC
V gene: TRBV30; J gene: TRBJ1-4; clone size: NA; D gene: NA; CDR3 protein: CAWARGRGEKLFF; CDR3 DNA: TGTGCCTGGGCGAGGGGCAGGGGTGAAAAACTGTTTTTT
V gene: TRBV29-1; J gene: TRBJ2-5; clone size: NA; D gene: TRBD2; CDR3 protein: CSVEEGGGGETQYF; CDR3 DNA: TGCAGCGTTGAAGAGGGCGGGGGAGGCGAGACCCAGTACTTC
V gene: TRBV30; J gene: TRBJ2-6; clone size: NA; D gene: NA; CDR3 protein: CAWDSSGANVLTF; CDR3 DNA: TGTGCCTGGGACAGCTCCGGGGCCAACGTCCTGACTTTC
V gene: TRBV29-1; J gene: TRBJ2-1; clone size: NA; D gene: NA; CDR3 protein: CSVDRNNEQFF; CDR3 DNA: TGCAGCGTTGACAGGAACAATGAGCAGTTCTTC
V gene: TRBV20-1; J gene: TRBJ2-3; clone size: NA; D gene: NA; CDR3 protein: CSAKSGDTQYF; CDR3 DNA: TGCAGTGCTAAGAGTGGGGATACGCAGTATTTT
V gene: TRBV19; J gene: TRBJ1-2; clone size: NA; D gene: NA; CDR3 protein: CASKGTDSSAFFGQGTRLTVGYTF; CDR3 DNA: NA
V gene: TRBV5-4; J gene: TRBJ2-7; clone size: NA; D gene: TRBD1; CDR3 protein: CASSLVDRGNEQYF; CDR3 DNA: TGTGCCAGCAGCTTGGTAGACAGGGGAAACGAGCAGTACTTC
V gene: TRBV27; J gene: TRBJ2-4; clone size: NA; D gene: NA; CDR3 protein: CASSTGKFQYF; CDR3 DNA: TGTGCCAGCAGTACAGGGAAATTTCAGTACTTC
V gene: TRBV19; J gene: TRBJ2-1; clone size: NA; D gene: NA; CDR3 protein: CASSRLEIGDEQFF; CDR3 DNA: TGTGCCAGTAGTAGACTAGAGATTGGCGATGAGCAGTTCTTC
V gene: TRBV28; J gene: TRBJ1-5; clone size: NA; D gene: NA; CDR3 protein: CASSFGQALGQPQHF; CDR3 DNA: TGTGCCAGCAGTTTTGGGCAGGCCTTGGGTCAGCCCCAGCATTTT
V gene: TRBV6-1; J gene: TRBJ1-2; clone size: NA; D gene: TRBD1; CDR3 protein: CASRRDSSNYGYTF; CDR3 DNA: TGTGCCAGCAGGAGGGACAGCTCTAACTATGGCTACACCTTC
V gene: TRBV7-8; J gene: TRBJ2-5; clone size: NA; D gene: NA; CDR3 protein: CASSSGRETQYF; CDR3 DNA: TGTGCCAGCAGCTCGGGGAGGGAGACCCAGTACTTC
V gene: TRBV28; J gene: TRBJ1-3; clone size: NA; D gene: TRBD1; CDR3 protein: CASSLGTGPRNTIYF; CDR3 DNA: TGTGCCAGCAGTTTAGGGACAGGCCCTAGAAACACCATATATTTT
V gene: TRBV11-2; J gene: TRBJ1-1; clone size: NA; D gene: NA; CDR3 protein: CASSLSPRGSAEAFF; CDR3 DNA: TGTGCCAGCAGCCTCTCGCCTCGGGGCTCGGCTGAAGCTTTCTTT
V gene: TRBV29-1; J gene: TRBJ2-4; clone size: few; D gene: TRBD2; CDR3 protein: CSPGGGKNIQYF; CDR3 DNA: TGCAGCCCTGGGGGGGGCAAAAACATTCAGTACTTC
V gene: TRBV6-1; J gene: TRBJ1-5; clone size: medium-sized; D gene: NA; CDR3 protein: CASSFQGNQPQHF; CDR3 DNA: TGTGCCAGCAGCTTCCAGGGCAATCAGCCCCAGCATTTT
V gene: TRBV14; J gene: TRBJ2-1; clone size: NA; D gene: NA; CDR3 protein: CASSPTSGGQQFF; CDR3 DNA: TGTGCCAGCAGCCCTACATCCGGGGGCCAGCAGTTCTTC
V gene: TRBV7-8; J gene: TRBJ2-3; clone size: NA; D gene: NA; CDR3 protein: CASTPNRFASTDTQYF; CDR3 DNA: TGTGCCAGCACCCCAAACCGATTCGCTAGCACAGATACGCAGTATTTT
V gene: TRBV5-4; J gene: TRBJ1-4; clone size: NA; D gene: NA; CDR3 protein: CASSLRGTNEKLFF; CDR3 DNA: TGTGCCAGCAGCTTGCGGGGGACTAATGAAAAACTGTTTTTT
V gene: TRBV9; J gene: TRBJ1-4; clone size: few; D gene: TRBD1; CDR3 protein: CASSASTGALEKLFF; CDR3 DNA: TGTGCCAGCAGCGCCTCCACAGGGGCCCTTGAAAAACTGTTTTTT
V gene: TRBV11-2; J gene: TRBJ2-5; clone size: NA; D gene: NA; CDR3 protein: CASSLQQETQYF; CDR3 DNA: TGTGCCAGCAGCTTGCAACAAGAGACCCAGTACTTC
V gene: TRBV5-6; J gene: TRBJ1-1; clone size: NA; D gene: TRBD1; CDR3 protein: CASSLGGAGGTEAFF; CDR3 DNA: TGTGCCAGCAGCTTGGGCGGGGCAGGGGGCACTGAAGCTTTCTTT
V gene: TRBV9; J gene: TRBJ1-2; clone size: NA; D gene: NA; CDR3 protein: CASSVGNYGYTF; CDR3 DNA: TGTGCCAGCAGCGTAGGGAACTATGGCTACACCTTC
V gene: TRBV5-4; J gene: TRBJ1-6; clone size: NA; D gene: NA; CDR3 protein: CASSPGSGRDSPLHF; CDR3 DNA: TGTGCCAGCAGCCCAGGTAGTGGACGGGATTCACCCCTCCACTTT
V gene: TRBV11-2; J gene: TRBJ2-5; clone size: NA; D gene: TRBD1; CDR3 protein: CASSRDLTGAETQYF; CDR3 DNA: TGTGCCAGCAGCCGAGACCTAACAGGGGCCGAGACCCAGTACTTC
V gene: TRBV5-1; J gene: TRBJ2-2; clone size: NA; D gene: TRBD1; CDR3 protein: CASSGGGQGTGELFF; CDR3 DNA: TGCGCCAGCAGCGGCGGAGGACAGGGCACCGGGGAGCTGTTTTTT
V gene: TRBV30; J gene: TRBJ1-6; clone size: NA; D gene: NA; CDR3 protein: CAWSGDGGLNSPLHF; CDR3 DNA: TGTGCCTGGAGTGGGGACGGGGGTTTAAATTCACCCCTCCACTTT